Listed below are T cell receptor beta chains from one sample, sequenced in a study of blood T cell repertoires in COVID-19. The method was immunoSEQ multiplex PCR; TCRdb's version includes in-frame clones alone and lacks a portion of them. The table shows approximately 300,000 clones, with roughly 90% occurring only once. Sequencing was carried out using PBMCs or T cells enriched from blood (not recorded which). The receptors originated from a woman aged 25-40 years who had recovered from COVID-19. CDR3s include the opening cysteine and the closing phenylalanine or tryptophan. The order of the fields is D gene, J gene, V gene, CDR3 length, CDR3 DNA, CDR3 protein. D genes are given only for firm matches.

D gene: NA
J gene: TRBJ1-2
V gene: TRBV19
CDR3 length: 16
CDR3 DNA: TGTGCCAGTAGCCCCGGGGAGACATTATATAACTATGGCTACACCTTC
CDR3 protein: CASSPGETLYNYGYTF

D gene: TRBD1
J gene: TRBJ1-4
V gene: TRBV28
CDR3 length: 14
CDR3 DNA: TGTGCCAGCAGCTTACAGGGGGCTAATGAAAAACTGTTTTTT
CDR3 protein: CASSLQGANEKLFF

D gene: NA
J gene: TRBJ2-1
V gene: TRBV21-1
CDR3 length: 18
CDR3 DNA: TGTGCCAGCAGCAAACAGGGGGCCCGTGGGCAAACGCCCAATGAGCAGTTCTTC
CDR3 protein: CASSKQGARGQTPNEQFF

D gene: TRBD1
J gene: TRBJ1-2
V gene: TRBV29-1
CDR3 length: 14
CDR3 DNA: TGCAGCGTTGACCGGGACAGAGCAAACTATGGCTACACCTTC
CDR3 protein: CSVDRDRANYGYTF

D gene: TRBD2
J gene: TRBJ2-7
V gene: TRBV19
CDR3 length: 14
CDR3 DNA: TGTGCCAGTAGTATAGGACTAGCGCCCTACGAGCAGTACTTC
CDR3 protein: CASSIGLAPYEQYF

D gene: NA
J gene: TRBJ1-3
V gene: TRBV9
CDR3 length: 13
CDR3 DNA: TGTGCCAGCAGCGTAGGGGGCGAAAACACCATATATTTT
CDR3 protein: CASSVGGENTIYF

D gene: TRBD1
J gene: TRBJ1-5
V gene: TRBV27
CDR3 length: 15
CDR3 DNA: TGTGCCAGCAGTAGATACAGGGGTAGCAATCAGCCCCAGCATTTT
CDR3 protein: CASSRYRGSNQPQHF

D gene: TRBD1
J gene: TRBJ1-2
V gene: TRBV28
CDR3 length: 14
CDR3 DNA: TGTGCCAGCAGTTACCGGGACAGGGTATGGGGCTACACCTTC
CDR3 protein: CASSYRDRVWGYTF

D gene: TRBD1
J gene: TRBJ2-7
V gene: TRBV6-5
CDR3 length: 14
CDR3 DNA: TGTGCCAGCAGTTCAGGGGGCTCTAACTACGAGCAGTACTTC
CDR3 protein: CASSSGGSNYEQYF

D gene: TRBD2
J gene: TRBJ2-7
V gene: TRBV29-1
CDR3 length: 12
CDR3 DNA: TGCAGCGCCACGGGAGGAGCCTACGAGCAGTACTTC
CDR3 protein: CSATGGAYEQYF

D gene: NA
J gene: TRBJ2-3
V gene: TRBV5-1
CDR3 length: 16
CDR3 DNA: TGCGCCAGCAGCTTTCAGTCCGGGGGAGGCACAGATACGCAGTATTTT
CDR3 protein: CASSFQSGGGTDTQYF

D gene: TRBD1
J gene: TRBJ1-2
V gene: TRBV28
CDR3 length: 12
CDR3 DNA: TGTGCCAGCACGGGACAGAACTATGGCTACACCTTC
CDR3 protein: CASTGQNYGYTF

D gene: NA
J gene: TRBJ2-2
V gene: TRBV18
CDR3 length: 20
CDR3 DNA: TGTGCCAGCTCACTACTACGATTTAAGGCCGATTATAAGAACACCGGGGAGCTGTTTTTT
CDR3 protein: CASSLLRFKADYKNTGELFF

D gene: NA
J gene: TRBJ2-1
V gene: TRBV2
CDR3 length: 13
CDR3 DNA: TGTGCCAGCAGTGGAAGGACAAAGCTTGAGCAGTTCTTC
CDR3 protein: CASSGRTKLEQFF

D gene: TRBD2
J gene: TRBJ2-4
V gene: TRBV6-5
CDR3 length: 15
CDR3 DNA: TGTGCCAGCAGGCGGGATAGCGGGATAGGGGACATTCAGTACTTC
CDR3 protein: CASRRDSGIGDIQYF

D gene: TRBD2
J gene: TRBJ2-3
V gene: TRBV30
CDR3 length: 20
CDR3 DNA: TGTGCCTGGAGTGTGGCCCGAGTAGGCGGGGGGGCTTCGAGAACAGATACGCAGTATTTT
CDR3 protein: CAWSVARVGGGASRTDTQYF

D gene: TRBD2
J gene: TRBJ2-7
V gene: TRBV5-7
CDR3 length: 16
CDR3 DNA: TGTGCCAGCAGCTTGGACCTCACTAGCGGGACCTACGAGCAGTACTTC
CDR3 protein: CASSLDLTSGTYEQYF